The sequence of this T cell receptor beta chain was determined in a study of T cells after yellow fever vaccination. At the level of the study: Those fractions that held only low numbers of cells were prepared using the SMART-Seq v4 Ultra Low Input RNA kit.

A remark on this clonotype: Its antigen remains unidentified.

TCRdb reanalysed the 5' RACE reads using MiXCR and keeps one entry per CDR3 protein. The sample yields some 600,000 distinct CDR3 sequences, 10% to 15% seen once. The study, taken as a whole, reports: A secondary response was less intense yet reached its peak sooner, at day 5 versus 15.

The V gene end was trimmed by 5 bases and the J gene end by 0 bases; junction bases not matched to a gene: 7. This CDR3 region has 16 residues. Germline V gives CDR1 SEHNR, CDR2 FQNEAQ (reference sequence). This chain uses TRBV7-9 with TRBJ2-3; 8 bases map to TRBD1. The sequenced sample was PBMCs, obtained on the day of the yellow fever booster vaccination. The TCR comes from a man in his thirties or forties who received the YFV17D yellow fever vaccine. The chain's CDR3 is CASSGGDRPSTDTQYF. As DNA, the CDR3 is TGTGCCAGCAGCGGAGGGGACAGGCCTAGCACAGATACGCAGTATTTT. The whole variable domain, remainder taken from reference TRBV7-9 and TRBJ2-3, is DTGVSQNPRHKITKRGQNVTFRCDPISEHNRLYWYRQTLGQGPEFLTYFQNEAQLEKSRLLSDRFSAERPKGSFSTLEIQRTEQGDSAMYLCASSGGDRPSTDTQYFGPGTRLTVL.